This T cell receptor (beta chain) was identified in a study of T cell responses to AZD1222 COVID-19 vaccine. Findings and caveats of the study: Spike was spanned by vaccine-associated CD4 TCRs, with dominance at 160-218 and 743-854. Most donors were white British, females outnumbered males, and clonal diversity was possibly underestimated. Nearly half of unique spike-specific TCRs reportedly avoided B.1.351 and B.1.1.7 mutated regions.

Investigators merged groups given second doses at roughly 4 or roughly 12 weeks. The protocol was immunoSEQ multiplex PCR, while the TCRdb copy is restricted to in-frame clones and leaves out a portion. The table has about 180,000 clones, about nine tenths seen once. The V and J ends lost 3 bases and 0 bases respectively, with 12 bases between them. The CDR3 runs 15 residues. CDR1 and CDR2 (germline): SGHDT, YYEEEE. On this clone itself: Antigen specificity is unknown.

The rearrangement uses TRBV5-6 and TRBJ1-1, with D hard to call. The clonotype originates from an adult who received the AZD1222 COVID-19 vaccine. Sample: peripheral blood, taken 28 days after the second AZD1222 dose. CDR3 bases: TGTGCCAGCAGCTCATCGTACCCCATGAACACTGAAGCTTTCTTT. Translation gives CASSSSYPMNTEAFF.